This is a list of T cell receptor beta chains from one sample in a study of blood T cell repertoires in COVID-19. The data were produced by immunoSEQ multiplex PCR, yet TCRdb's version contains in-frame clones alone and is incomplete. The data show over 110,000 clones, approximately 88% seen once. The sample taken for sequencing was peripheral blood. The source is a woman aged 50 to 60 with acute or convalescent COVID-19. The CDR3 runs from the conserved cysteine through the conserved F or W. The D gene is left open where the match is weak. The listing skips clone size in some rows; elsewhere it reads once, few, many or a size class.

d_call	clone_size	v_call	j_call	cdr3_nt	cdr3_aa
.	.	TRBV7-2	TRBJ1-2	TGTGCCAGCAGCTTAGAAGGCAGGGATTATGGCTACACCTTC	CASSLEGRDYGYTF
TRBD1	.	TRBV2	TRBJ1-4	TGTGCCAGCATCGGTGCCTCAGGGGGCGGCGGTGAAAAACTGTTTTTT	CASIGASGGGGEKLFF
.	.	TRBV19	TRBJ1-5	TGTGCCAGTTCCCGGACAGAACTAAATCAGCCCCAGCATTTT	CASSRTELNQPQHF
.	.	TRBV27	TRBJ2-1	TGTGCCAGCAGTTTATTAGGAACAGGGAGATACAATGAGCAGTTCTTC	CASSLLGTGRYNEQFF
TRBD1	.	TRBV10-3	TRBJ1-1	TGTGCCATCAGGGACGGGACAGGGACCACTGAAGCTTTCTTT	CAIRDGTGTTEAFF
TRBD2	.	TRBV3-1/TRBV3-2	TRBJ2-5	TGTGCCAGCAGCCAAGATCTAGTAGCGGGAGTTGGAGAGACCCAGTACTTC	CASSQDLVAGVGETQYF
.	once	TRBV4-1	TRBJ1-1	TGCGCCAGCTCCGGAGGACCAGCCGTGAACACTGAAGCTTTCTTT	CASSGGPAVNTEAFF
.	.	TRBV6-5	TRBJ2-2	TGTGCCAGCAGTTACTACCACAGATCCACCGGGGAGCTGTTTTTT	CASSYYHRSTGELFF
.	few	TRBV25-1	TRBJ2-5	TGTGCCAGCAGTGAGCCACGGACAGAGTACCAAGAGACCCAGTACTTC	CASSEPRTEYQETQYF
.	.	TRBV18	TRBJ2-2	TGTGCCAGCTCACCTTACGGCAGGGGCCGTTCCACCGGGGAGCTGTTTTTT	CASSPYGRGRSTGELFF
.	.	TRBV19	TRBJ1-5	TGTGCCAGTAGTCCCCGGGCCTCCTCGGGGCAGCCCCAGCATTTT	CASSPRASSGQPQHF
TRBD1	.	TRBV18	TRBJ2-3	TGTGCCAGCTCACCACGGACAGGTGGGGGTTTGAGCACAGATACGCAGTATTTT	CASSPRTGGGLSTDTQYF
TRBD1	.	TRBV15	TRBJ2-5	TGTGCCACCAGCAAGGACAGGTGGGCTGAGACCCAGTACTTC	CATSKDRWAETQYF
TRBD1	.	TRBV7-3	TRBJ2-7	TGTGCCAGTCGGACAGGCAATGAGCAGTACTTC	CASRTGNEQYF
TRBD2	.	TRBV7-9	TRBJ2-3	TGTGCCAGCAGCCGGGGACTAGCGATAAGCACAGATACGCAGTATTTT	CASSRGLAISTDTQYF
TRBD2	.	TRBV5-6	TRBJ2-3	TGTGCCAGCAGCTTGGGACTAGCGGGTCTTACAGATACGCAGTATTTT	CASSLGLAGLTDTQYF
TRBD1	few	TRBV6-4	TRBJ2-3	TGTGCCAGCAGTGGTGGGACAGCTAGCACAGATACGCAGTATTTT	CASSGGTASTDTQYF
.	.	TRBV5-8	TRBJ2-1	TGTGCCAGCAGCTTTGAGCAGGGTGCCTACAATGAGCAGTTCTTC	CASSFEQGAYNEQFF
TRBD2	few	TRBV4-1	TRBJ2-1	TGCGCCAGCAGCCAGCGGGAGACCTACAATGAGCAGTTCTTC	CASSQRETYNEQFF
TRBD2	.	TRBV6-5	TRBJ2-5	TGTGCCAGCAGTTACACGGGACTAGCGGGGGCCCGCCCCCAGTACTTC	CASSYTGLAGARPQYF
.	.	TRBV5-6	TRBJ1-1	TGTGCCAGCAGCCCCCGGGAGAACACTGAAGCTTTCTTT	CASSPRENTEAFF
.	.	TRBV28	TRBJ2-7	TGTGCCAGCAGCCCCCCCTACTCGCGCGAGCAGTACTTC	CASSPPYSREQYF
.	.	TRBV29-1	TRBJ2-1	TGCAGCGTTGTGCGCAGCCCCCTCCTAGTCGATGAGCAGTTCTTC	CSVVRSPLLVDEQFF
TRBD1	.	TRBV6-6	TRBJ1-3	TGTGCCAGCAGGGGACAGGGGGCTGGAAACACCATATATTTT	CASRGQGAGNTIYF
TRBD2	.	TRBV19	TRBJ2-7	TGTGCCAGTAGTATGCGCGGGGGGGCTTCCTACGAGCAGTACTTC	CASSMRGGASYEQYF
TRBD1	.	TRBV11-2	TRBJ1-6	TGTGCCAGCAGCTTGGACAGGAATAATTCACCCCTCCACTTT	CASSLDRNNSPLHF